Below are 20 T cell receptor beta chains sequenced from a single sample in a study of a mutant IDH1 vaccine in newly diagnosed glioma. The method was immunoSEQ multiplex PCR; TCRdb's version includes in-frame clones alone and lacks a portion of them. Of some 61,000 clones listed, approximately 81% are singletons. The time point denotes: week 35, safety follow-up. Every single dose of the vaccine, 300 ug of mutant IDH1 20-mer peptide, came with topical imiquimod. These receptors lack a known antigen. The sequencing used PBMCs, collected from a glioma patient whose treatment included an IDH1 peptide vaccine. All receptors derive from a man aged 18-30 years with glioma.

The chain is built from TRBV5-4 and TRBJ1-1; D call uncertain. The germline V gene encodes CDR1 SGHNT and CDR2 YYREEE (reference sequence). The V and J ends lost 2 bases and 0 bases respectively, with 2 bases between them. The CDR3 contains 12 residues. In nucleotides, the CDR3 is TGTGCCAGCAGCTTAATGAACACTGAAGCTTTCTTT. As protein: CASSLMNTEAFF.

V usage is TRBV7-6 and J usage is TRBJ1-4; D uncertain. The germline V and J ends were trimmed by 5 bases and 8 bases, with 15 bases remaining between them. Germline-derived CDR1 and CDR2 are SGHVS and FNYEAQ. The CDR3 consists of 14 residues. The CDR3 spells CASSRDIIAEKLFF. CDR3 in DNA: TGTGCCAGCAGCCGCGACATCATAGCGGAAAAACTGTTTTTT.

The gene calls are TRBV7-9 and TRBJ2-5; 8 bases match TRBD1. Germline CDR1 SEHNR, CDR2 FQNEAQ (reference sequence). After removal of 4 bases from V and 1 base from J, the junction contained 5 bases not matched to a gene. This CDR3 spans 15 amino acids. Written as DNA, the CDR3 is TGTGCCAGCAGCTCCTGGGACAGGACCCAAGAGACCCAGTACTTC. Protein product: CASSSWDRTQETQYF.

This chain links TRBV4-1 with TRBJ1-3, with D hard to call. Germline V lookup: CDR1 MGHRA, CDR2 YSYEKL. Trimming stripped 5 bases from V and 1 base from J, with 12 bases between. The CDR3 sequence is 15 residues long. In DNA, the CDR3 is TGCGCCAGCAGCTCCATTTCGGGGTCTGGAAACACCATATATTTT. This codes for CASSSISGSGNTIYF.

The rearrangement uses TRBV19 and TRBJ1-1; the D is unclear. Trimming removed 4 bases at V and 1 base at J, with 10 bases between. Germline assignment: CDR1 LNHDA and CDR2 SQIVND (reference sequence). The CDR3 contains 14 residues. The CDR3 protein is CASSTHRGNTEAFF. The CDR3 coding sequence is TGTGCCAGTAGTACCCACCGGGGGAACACTGAAGCTTTCTTT.

This clone is a singleton in its sample. The V gene is TRBV6-6, the J gene TRBJ2-1; D is undetermined. Looked up from germline, CDR1 is MNHNY and CDR2 is SVGAGI (reference sequence). CDR3 length equals 15 residues. Trimming removed 5 bases at V and 8 bases at J, with 19 bases between. The CDR3 DNA follows: TGTGCCAGCAGTCTAGTTGGCGCGGTAGGAGATGAGCAGTTCTTC. Amino acid sequence: CASSLVGAVGDEQFF.

This clone is a singleton in its sample. V usage is TRBV11-3 and J usage is TRBJ2-3; D tentatively fits TRBD1 or TRBD2 (5 bases each). The V end lost 5 bases, the J end lost 3 bases, and 18 bases lay between the germline ends. This CDR3 spans 16 amino acids. CDR1 is SGHNT, CDR2 YENEEA, per germline. CDR3: CASSRRTVRATDTQYF. Written as DNA, the CDR3 is TGTGCCAGCAGCCGGAGGACGGTCAGGGCGACAGATACGCAGTATTTT.

The chain combines TRBV18 with TRBJ1-4; TRBD1 aligns across 9 bases. This CDR3 has 14 residues. Germline values: CDR1 KGHSH, CDR2 LQKENI. The V segment lost 3 bases and the J segment 6 bases; nucleotides outside the gene matches: 2. The CDR3 nucleotides are TGTGCCAGCTCACCCCGGACAGGGGATGAAAAACTGTTTTTT. Encoded protein: CASSPRTGDEKLFF.

The J gene is TRBJ2-2, the V gene TRBV29-1, with TRBD1 as a possible D gene (5 bases). The germline V gene encodes CDR1 SQVTM and CDR2 ANQGSEA. V gave up 4 bases and J gave up 4 bases, with 10 bases separating them. This CDR3 is 13 amino acids long. The CDR3 loop reads CSVGEGVTGELFF. CDR3 DNA: TGCAGCGTTGGCGAAGGGGTCACCGGGGAGCTGTTTTTT.

The gene calls are TRBV7-9 and TRBJ2-4; no definite D call. V dropped 5 bases and J dropped 0 bases, with 17 bases sitting between them. The CDR3 runs 17 residues. Germline V CDR1 and CDR2: SEHNR, FQNEAQ (reference sequence). CDR3 loop: CASSTQMGPVAKNIQYF. In nucleotides, the CDR3 is TGTGCCAGCAGCACCCAAATGGGCCCAGTAGCCAAAAACATTCAGTACTTC.

The chain carries TRBV20-1 and TRBJ2-5, with no clear D. The CDR3 contains 10 residues. The V and J ends lost 3 bases and 5 bases respectively, with 4 bases between them. The germline V gene has CDR1 DFQATT and CDR2 SNEGSKA (reference sequence). CDR3 residues: CSARSETQYF. CDR3 sequence (DNA): TGCAGTGCTAGGAGTGAGACCCAGTACTTC.

This clone showed up just once. The rearrangement joins TRBV9 to TRBJ1-4; TRBD1 is a possible D gene (5 bases). CDR3 length equals 15 residues. Deletions cut 4 bases from V and 5 bases from J, with 15 bases between. Germline V gene lookup returns CDR1 SGDLS and CDR2 YYNGEE. The CDR3: CASSPRGDINEKLFF. The CDR3, as DNA: TGTGCCAGCAGCCCCCGAGGGGATATCAATGAAAAACTGTTTTTT.

The chain couples TRBV27 to TRBJ1-5, with D unresolved. Trimming removed 6 bases at V and 2 bases at J, with 8 bases between. Germline CDR1 is MNHEY and CDR2 is SMNVEV (reference sequence). The CDR3 is made up of 13 amino acids. In DNA, the CDR3 is TGTGCCAGCAGGAGTGGGGGCAATCAGCCCCAGCATTTT. This sequence encodes CASRSGGNQPQHF.

The chain couples TRBV27 to TRBJ2-1; weak D call: TRBD2 (5 bases). The V and J ends lost 8 bases and 10 bases respectively, with 15 bases between them. The germline V gene has CDR1 MNHEY and CDR2 SMNVEV (reference sequence). This CDR3 region has 12 residues. CDR3: CASGLDWREQFF. DNA of the CDR3: TGTGCCAGCGGCTTGGACTGGCGAGAGCAGTTCTTC.

The J gene is TRBJ1-5, the V gene TRBV30; 7 bases match TRBD1. J was trimmed by 6 bases and V by 0 bases; bases with no gene match: 5. Germline V gene data show CDR1 as GTSNPN and CDR2 as SVGIG (reference sequence). The CDR3 has 14 amino acids. The CDR3 here is CAWSVARGSQPQHF. The CDR3 DNA reads TGTGCCTGGAGTGTTGCCAGGGGGAGTCAGCCCCAGCATTTT.

The chain combines TRBV2 with TRBJ2-2; no clear D. Looked up from germline, CDR1 is SNHLY and CDR2 is FYNNEI. CDR3 length: 14 residues. V was pared by 1 base and J by 2 bases, with 5 bases between. The CDR3 DNA reads as TGTGCCAGCAGTGAAGAAAAAAACACCGGGGAGCTGTTTTTT. Encoded protein: CASSEEKNTGELFF.

The chain employs TRBV5-8 and TRBJ1-5, with D possibly matching TRBD1 (5 bases). CDR3 length: 14 residues. The ends were cut back, 4 bases at V and 5 bases at J, with 13 bases in the middle. Germline loops: CDR1 SGHTS, CDR2 YDEGEE. CDR3 coding DNA: TGTGCCAGCAGCCTCAGGTGGGGGGATCAGCCCCAGCATTTT. Translation gives CASSLRWGDQPQHF.

The table lists this clone with a count of one. The V and J genes are TRBV5-5 and TRBJ2-3; D unclear. The V and J ends lost 2 bases and 4 bases respectively, with 5 bases between them. The germline gives CDR1 SGHKS, CDR2 YYEKEE (reference sequence). The CDR3 consists of 12 residues. The CDR3 nucleotides read TGTGCCAGCAGCTTCCCCGCAGATACGCAGTATTTT. Translating gives CASSFPADTQYF.

This chain joins TRBV5-6 and TRBJ2-4; either TRBD1 or TRBD2 may supply D (6 bases each). Germline values: CDR1 SGHDT, CDR2 YYEEEE. V shed 3 bases and J shed 8 bases, with 27 bases lying between them. CDR3 size: 18 residues. In DNA form, the CDR3 reads TGTGCCAGCAGCTCGGGTTGGGGGGCCGCTATTTTCCTGCACATTCAGTACTTC. Its protein product is CASSSGWGAAIFLHIQYF.

The chain links TRBV2 to TRBJ1-2; D perhaps matches TRBD1 (6 bases). Germline V CDR1 and CDR2: SNHLY, FYNNEI. The V gene lost 9 bases and the J gene lost 3 bases, with 14 bases spanning the gap. This CDR3 is 13 amino acids long. CDR3 bases: TGTGCCAGTTCCACAGGGTGGGACTATGGCTACACCTTC. Protein product: CASSTGWDYGYTF.